Each of the 9 T cell receptor beta chains below was sequenced from the same sample in a study of shared clonotypes between healthy human individuals. Sequencing was performed with immunoSEQ multiplex PCR; in TCRdb, only in-frame clones are kept and a portion is missing. Here the sample spans some 2,500,000 clones, roughly 90% being singletons. The sequenced sample was naive CD4+ T cells from PBMCs. Subset meaning: CD45RA+ positively selected. These receptors all come from a young man in good health. Some clones in this sample may be carry-over from other donors' samples.

CDR3 DNA sequence: TGTGCCAGCAGCCCAACCCTGGGGTTTTTGGGACCTAGCACCGGGGAGCTGTTTTTT. Translation: CASSPTLGFLGPSTGELFF. The chain employs TRBV28 and TRBJ2-2; D possibly matches TRBD1 or TRBD2 (5 bases each). Trimming cost V 6 bases and J 4 bases, with 27 bases left between them. The CDR3 covers 19 residues. Per the germline V gene, CDR1 is MDHEN and CDR2 is SYDVKM.

J is TRBJ2-1 and V is TRBV5-6; 10 positions match TRBD1. The CDR3 sequence is 15 residues long. V gave up 6 bases and J gave up 3 bases; unmatched junction bases: 6. The germline V gene has CDR1 SGHDT and CDR2 YYEEEE. The CDR3 DNA sequence: TGTGCCAGCACCCCGGGGACAGGGGTCTACAATGAGCAGTTCTTC. Residues: CASTPGTGVYNEQFF.

CDR3 amino acids: CASSKDRGDGYTF. The CDR3 DNA reads TGTGCCAGCAGTAAGGACAGGGGAGATGGCTACACCTTC. The rearrangement uses TRBV6-4 and TRBJ1-2, with 9 bases aligning to TRBD1. V shed 5 bases and J 6 bases; nucleotides not matched to a gene: 4. There are 13 residues in the CDR3. CDR1 MRHNA and CDR2 SNTAGT come from the germline V gene.

J is TRBJ1-5 and V is TRBV21-1; the table names TRBD1, a call not compared with the DNA. TRBV21-1 is annotated as a pseudogene. The CDR3 has 15 amino acids. CDR3 in amino acids: CATGRTGGPHQPQHF. CDR3 nucleotides: TGTGCCACCGGGAGAACAGGGGGTCCACATCAGCCCCAGCATTTT.

The chain joins TRBV4-2 to TRBJ2-1; the match to TRBD1 covers 8 bases. J gave up 4 bases and V 7 bases, and 12 bases lay outside the gene matches. The CDR3 contains 16 residues. Germline CDR1 is LGHNA and CDR2 is YNFKEQ. CDR3 region: CASTRGQVAIYNEQFF. For the CDR3, the DNA is TGTGCCAGCACCAGGGGGCAGGTAGCGATTTACAATGAGCAGTTCTTC.

The CDR3 nucleotides read TGTGTCACGACTTCAGGGAGGCAGTACAATGAGCAGTTCTTC. This encodes CVTTSGRQYNEQFF. This rearrangement joins TRBV28 to TRBJ2-1; a possible D gene is TRBD2 (6 bases). The length of the CDR3 is 14 residues. Germline V gives CDR1 MDHEN, CDR2 SYDVKM.

The chain employs TRBV27 and TRBJ1-4, with 9 positions matching TRBD1. Germline CDR1 MNHEY, CDR2 SMNVEV (reference sequence). The CDR3 loop spans 15 amino acids. V shed 2 bases and J 7 bases; nucleotides not matched to a gene: 5. CDR3 residues: CASSLTDRGGEKLFF. CDR3 bases: TGTGCCAGCAGTTTAACCGACAGGGGGGGTGAAAAACTGTTTTTT.

The chain links TRBV6-6 to TRBJ2-1; the D is unclear. V gave up 7 bases and J gave up 5 bases, with 15 bases separating them. Germline values: CDR1 MNHNY, CDR2 SVGAGI (reference sequence). CDR3 length: 14 residues. The CDR3 spells CASTTPLSHNEQFF. CDR3 in DNA: TGTGCCAGCACCACCCCTCTGTCCCACAATGAGCAGTTCTTC.

The V gene is TRBV10-1, the J gene TRBJ2-1; D is perhaps TRBD2 (6 bases). Germline CDR1 reads WNHNN; CDR2 reads SYGVQD (reference sequence). This CDR3 region has 14 residues. The V and J ends lost 7 bases and 5 bases respectively, with 15 bases between them. In nucleotides, the CDR3 is TGCGCCAGCATAACGGGGGTCAAAAACAATGAGCAGTTCTTC. This gives the protein CASITGVKNNEQFF.